The present T cell receptor (beta chain) was sequenced within a study of T cell repertoires in cytomegalovirus infection. Study in general: HLA-B-restricted CMV epitopes that are well studied were used alongside recently identified HLA-C-restricted ones. Based on public TCR beta signatures, there were indications of CMV infection and of a matching HLA type.

TCRdb recomputed calls from the reads with MiXCR, one row per CDR3 protein. The table lists hundreds of thousands of distinct CDR3 sequences, 32% of them singletons. This CDR3 is built from 13 residues. V dropped 5 bases and J dropped 4 bases, with 8 bases sitting between them. CDR1 SEHNR and CDR2 FQNEAQ come from the germline V gene (reference sequence). General study findings and limits: Ex vivo responses were dominated by HLA-C-restricted CMV-specific TCR beta clonotypes. Cumulative public TCR beta family frequency identified CMV carriers with the relevant HLA.

This clonotype was counted a few times. Its specificity is not known. The clonotype comes from a human donor in good health (CMV status not recorded). Some clones in this sample may be carry-over from other donors' samples. The gene calls are TRBV7-9 and TRBJ1-4; a weak D match, TRBD1 (5 bases). Source: cultured CD8+ T cells from PBMCs, taken from culture after CMV antigen stimulation. CDR3 bases: TGTGCCAGCAGCGAACAGGTTAATGAAAAACTGTTTTTT. It translates to CASSEQVNEKLFF. Full variable domain (remainder filled in from reference TRBV7-9 and TRBJ1-4): DTGVSQNPRHKITKRGQNVTFRCDPISEHNRLYWYRQTLGQGPEFLTYFQNEAQLEKSRLLSDRFSAERPKGSFSTLEIQRTEQGDSAMYLCASSEQVNEKLFFGSGTQLSVL.